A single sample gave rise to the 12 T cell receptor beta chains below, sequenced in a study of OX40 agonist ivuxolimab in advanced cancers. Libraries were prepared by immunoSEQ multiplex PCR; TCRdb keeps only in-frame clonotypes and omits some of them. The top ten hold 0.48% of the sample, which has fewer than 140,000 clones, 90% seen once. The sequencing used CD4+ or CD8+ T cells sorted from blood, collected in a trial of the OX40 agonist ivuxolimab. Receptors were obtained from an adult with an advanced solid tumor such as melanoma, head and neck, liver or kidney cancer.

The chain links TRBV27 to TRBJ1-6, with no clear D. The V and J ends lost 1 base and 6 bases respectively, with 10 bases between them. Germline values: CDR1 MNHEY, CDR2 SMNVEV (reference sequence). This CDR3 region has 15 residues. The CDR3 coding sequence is TGTGCCAGCAGTTTATTTGGGCCGCGTAATTCACCCCTCCACTTT. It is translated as CASSLFGPRNSPLHF.

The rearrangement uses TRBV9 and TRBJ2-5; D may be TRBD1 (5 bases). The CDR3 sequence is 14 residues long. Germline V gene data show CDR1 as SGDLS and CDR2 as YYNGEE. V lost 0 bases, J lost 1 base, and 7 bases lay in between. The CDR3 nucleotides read TGTGCCAGCAGCGTAGGACAGCCCCAAGAGACCCAGTACTTC. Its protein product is CASSVGQPQETQYF.

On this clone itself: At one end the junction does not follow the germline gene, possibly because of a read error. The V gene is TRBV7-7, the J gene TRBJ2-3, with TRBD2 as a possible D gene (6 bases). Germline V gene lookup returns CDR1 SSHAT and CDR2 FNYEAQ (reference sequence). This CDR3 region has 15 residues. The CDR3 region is CASSLGEASTDTQYF. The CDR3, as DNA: TGTGCTAGCAGCTTGGGGGAGGCTAGCACAGATACGCAGTATTTT. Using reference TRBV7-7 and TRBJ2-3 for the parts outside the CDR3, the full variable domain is GAGVSQSPRYKVTKRGQDVTLRCDPISSHATLYWYQQALGQGPEFLTYFNYEAQPDKSGLPSDRFSAERPEGSISTLTIQRTEQRDSAMYRCASSLGEASTDTQYFGPGTRLTVL.

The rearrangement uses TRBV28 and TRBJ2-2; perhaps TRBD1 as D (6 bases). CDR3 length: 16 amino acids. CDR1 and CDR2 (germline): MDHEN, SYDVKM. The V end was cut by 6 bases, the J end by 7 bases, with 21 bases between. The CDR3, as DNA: TGTGCCAGCAGCCCCCTCGACAGGTCCTGGAACGGGGAGCTGTTTTTT. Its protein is CASSPLDRSWNGELFF.

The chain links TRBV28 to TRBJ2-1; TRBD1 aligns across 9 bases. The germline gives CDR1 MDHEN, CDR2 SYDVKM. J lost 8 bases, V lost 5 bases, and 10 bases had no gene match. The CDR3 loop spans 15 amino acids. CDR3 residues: CASSVTGTGSDEQFF. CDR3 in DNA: TGTGCCAGCAGTGTGACCGGGACAGGGAGCGATGAGCAGTTCTTC.

The CDR3 protein is CASSWGIGELFF. The CDR3 DNA reads as TGTGCCAGCAGCTGGGGGATCGGGGAGCTGTTTTTT. J is TRBJ2-2 and V is TRBV7-9, with D perhaps TRBD1 or TRBD2 (5 bases each). Germline loops: CDR1 SEHNR, CDR2 FQNEAQ (reference sequence). The germline V and J ends were trimmed by 4 bases and 7 bases, with 7 bases remaining between them. This CDR3 has 12 residues. The whole variable domain, remainder taken from reference TRBV7-9 and TRBJ2-2, is DTGVSQNPRHKITKRGQNVTFRCDPISEHNRLYWYRQTLGQGPEFLTYFQNEAQLEKSRLLSDRFSAERPKGSFSTLEIQRTEQGDSAMYLCASSWGIGELFFGEGSRLTVL.

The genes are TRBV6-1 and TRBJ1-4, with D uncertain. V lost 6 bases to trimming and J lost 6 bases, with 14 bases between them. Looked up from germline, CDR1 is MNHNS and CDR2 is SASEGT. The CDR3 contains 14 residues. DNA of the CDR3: TGTGCCAGCAGCTACCGGGTTTCGGATGAAAAACTGTTTTTT. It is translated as CASSYRVSDEKLFF.

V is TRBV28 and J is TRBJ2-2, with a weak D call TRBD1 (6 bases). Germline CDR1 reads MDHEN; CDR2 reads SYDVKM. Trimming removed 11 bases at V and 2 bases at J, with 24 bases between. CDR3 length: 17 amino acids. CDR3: CASGAPGRPYNTGELFF. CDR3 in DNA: TGTGCCTCAGGGGCGCCCGGACGACCCTATAACACCGGGGAGCTGTTTTTT. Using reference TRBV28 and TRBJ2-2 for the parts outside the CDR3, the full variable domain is DVKVTQSSRYLVKRTGEKVFLECVQDMDHENMFWYRQDPGLGLRLIYFSYDVKMKEKGDIPEGYSVSREKKERFSLILESASTNQTSMYLCASGAPGRPYNTGELFFGEGSRLTVL.

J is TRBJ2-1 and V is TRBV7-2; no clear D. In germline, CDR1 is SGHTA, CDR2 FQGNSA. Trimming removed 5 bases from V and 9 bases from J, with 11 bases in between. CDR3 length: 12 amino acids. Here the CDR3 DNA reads TGTGCCAGCAGCACCGGCCCCAGTGAGCAGTTCTTC. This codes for CASSTGPSEQFF.

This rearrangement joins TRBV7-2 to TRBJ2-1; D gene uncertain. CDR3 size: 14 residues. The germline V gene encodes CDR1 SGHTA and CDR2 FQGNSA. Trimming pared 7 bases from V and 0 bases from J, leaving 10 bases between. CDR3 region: CASIPGSSYNEQFF. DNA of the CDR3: TGTGCCAGCATCCCAGGAAGCTCCTACAATGAGCAGTTCTTC.

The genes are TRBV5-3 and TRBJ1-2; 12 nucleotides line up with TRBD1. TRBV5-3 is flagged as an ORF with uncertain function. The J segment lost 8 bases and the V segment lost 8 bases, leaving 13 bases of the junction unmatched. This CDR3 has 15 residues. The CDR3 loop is CASSGDRGPVKGYTF. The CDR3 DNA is TGTGCCAGCAGCGGGGACAGGGGGCCGGTGAAAGGCTACACCTTC.

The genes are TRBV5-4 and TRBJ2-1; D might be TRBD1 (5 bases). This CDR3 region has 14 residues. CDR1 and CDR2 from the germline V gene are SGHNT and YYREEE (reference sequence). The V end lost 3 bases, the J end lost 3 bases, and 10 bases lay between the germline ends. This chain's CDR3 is CASSSLDSYNEQFF. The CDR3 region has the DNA TGTGCCAGCAGCTCGTTAGACAGCTACAATGAGCAGTTCTTC.